This TCR beta chain was profiled in a study of cytomegalovirus exposure and HLA in healthy donors. Study-level results: In vitro, a few CMV-associated chains proved specific for CMV antigens.

The PCR employed 60 Vbeta primers together with 13 Jbeta primers. Using immunoSEQ multiplex PCR, the repertoire was profiled, and TCRdb retains in-frame clones only, with some absent. The table has 130,000 to 150,000 clones, roughly 79% seen once. Of note for this clone: What it binds is unknown.

There are 11 residues in the CDR3. The V gene's germline CDR1 is LNHDA and CDR2 SQIVND (reference sequence). With 10 bases removed from V and 5 bases from J, the gap between germline ends came to 12 bases. Sequencing used PBMCs. The J gene is TRBJ2-7, the V gene TRBV19; D remains ambiguous. The clonotype was recovered from a woman in her sixties or seventies in good health and CMV-seropositive. CDR3 protein: CATTNSHEQYF. As DNA, the CDR3 is TGTGCCACTACGAATAGCCACGAGCAGTACTTC.